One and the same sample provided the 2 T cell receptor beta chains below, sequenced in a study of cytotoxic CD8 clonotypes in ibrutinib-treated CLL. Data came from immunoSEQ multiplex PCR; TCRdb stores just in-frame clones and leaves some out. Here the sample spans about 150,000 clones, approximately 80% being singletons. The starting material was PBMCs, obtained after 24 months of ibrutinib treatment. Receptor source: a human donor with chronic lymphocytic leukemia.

The CDR3 loop reads CASSLRLAGLADTQYF. CDR3 bases: TGTGCCAGCAGCTTAAGACTAGCGGGGTTGGCAGATACGCAGTATTTT. This rearrangement joins TRBV7-2 to TRBJ2-3, with 11 bases aligning to TRBD2. This CDR3 spans 16 amino acids. Trimming took 2 bases from V and 4 from J; bases not matched to a gene: 5. Germline CDR1 SGHTA, CDR2 FQGNSA.

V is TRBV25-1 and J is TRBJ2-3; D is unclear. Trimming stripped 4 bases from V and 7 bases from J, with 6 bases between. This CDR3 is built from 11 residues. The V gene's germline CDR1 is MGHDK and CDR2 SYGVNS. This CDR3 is CASSVSYTQYF. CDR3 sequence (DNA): TGTGCCAGCAGTGTATCCTATACGCAGTATTTT.